This T cell receptor (beta chain) was sequenced for a study of CD8 T cells in Susac syndrome. Across the whole study: At blood draw, Susac syndrome patients were therapy-naive, on corticosteroids, or on intravenous immunoglobulin alone.

Patients with Susac syndrome met diagnostic criteria that were recently defined for definite or probable disease. Bulk CD8+ and CD4+ cells came from magnetic negative isolation; CD8+ TEMRA by FACS. V lost 4 bases and J lost 1; bases outside the gene matches: 10. Germline V gene sequence: CDR1 SGHRS, CDR2 YFSETQ. The CDR3 is 16 residues long. With random hexamers, roughly 0.45 to 1 ug RNA was reverse transcribed. TCRdb re-derived calls from the immunoSEQ multiplex PCR reads in MiXCR, one entry per CDR3 protein. The data contain 75,000 to 100,000 distinct CDR3 sequences, just under 95% of them singletons.

The sequenced material came from CD8+ T cells from PBMCs. The rearrangement links TRBV5-1 to TRBJ1-1, with TRBD1 matching 7 bases. The receptor was derived from a human donor with Susac syndrome. CDR3 nucleotides: TGCGCCAGCAGCCCTTTAGGGGGCAGGGAGAACACTGAAGCTTTCTTT. Its translation: CASSPLGGRENTEAFF.